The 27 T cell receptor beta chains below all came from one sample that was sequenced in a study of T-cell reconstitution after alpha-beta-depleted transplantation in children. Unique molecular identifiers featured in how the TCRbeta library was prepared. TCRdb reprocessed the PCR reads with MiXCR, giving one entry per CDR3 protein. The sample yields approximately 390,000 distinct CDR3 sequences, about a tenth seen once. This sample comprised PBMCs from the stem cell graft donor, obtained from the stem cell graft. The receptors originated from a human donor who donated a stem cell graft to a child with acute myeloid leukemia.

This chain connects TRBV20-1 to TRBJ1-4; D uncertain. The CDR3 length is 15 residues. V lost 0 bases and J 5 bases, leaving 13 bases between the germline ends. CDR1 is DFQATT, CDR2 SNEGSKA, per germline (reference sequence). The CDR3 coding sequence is TGCAGTGCTAGAGATCAAGCGGCGGGGAATGAAAAACTGTTTTTT. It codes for CSARDQAAGNEKLFF.

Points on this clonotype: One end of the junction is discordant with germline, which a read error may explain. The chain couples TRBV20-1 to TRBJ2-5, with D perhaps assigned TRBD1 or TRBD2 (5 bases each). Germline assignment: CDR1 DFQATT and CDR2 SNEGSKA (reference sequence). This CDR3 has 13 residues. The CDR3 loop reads CSALTWDGEPQYF. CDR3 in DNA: TGCAGTGCCCTGACCTGGGACGGAGAGCCCCAGTACTTC.

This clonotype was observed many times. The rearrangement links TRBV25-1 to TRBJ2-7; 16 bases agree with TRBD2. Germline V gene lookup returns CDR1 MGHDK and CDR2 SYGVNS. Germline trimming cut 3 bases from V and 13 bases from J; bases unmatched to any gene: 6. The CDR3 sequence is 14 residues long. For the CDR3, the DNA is TGTGCCAGCAGTGAGGGGACTAGCGGGAGGGTCACTTACTTC. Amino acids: CASSEGTSGRVTYF.

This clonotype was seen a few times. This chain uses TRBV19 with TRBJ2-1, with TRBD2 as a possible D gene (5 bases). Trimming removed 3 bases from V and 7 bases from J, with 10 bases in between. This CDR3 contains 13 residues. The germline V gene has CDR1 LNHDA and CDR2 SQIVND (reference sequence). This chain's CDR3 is CASSMAGDNEQFF. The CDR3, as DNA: TGTGCCAGTAGTATGGCCGGGGATAATGAGCAGTTCTTC.

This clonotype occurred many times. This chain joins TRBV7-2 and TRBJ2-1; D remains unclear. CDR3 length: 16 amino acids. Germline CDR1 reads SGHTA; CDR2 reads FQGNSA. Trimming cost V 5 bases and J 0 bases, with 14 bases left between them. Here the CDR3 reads CASSPGGSSSYNEQFF. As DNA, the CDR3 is TGTGCCAGCAGCCCAGGTGGGTCCAGCTCCTACAATGAGCAGTTCTTC.

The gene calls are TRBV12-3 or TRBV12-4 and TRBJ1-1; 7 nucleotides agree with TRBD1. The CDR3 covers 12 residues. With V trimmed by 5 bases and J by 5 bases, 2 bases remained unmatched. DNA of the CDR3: TGTGCCAGCAGTGAGACAGGGACTGAAGCTTTCTTT. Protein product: CASSETGTEAFF.

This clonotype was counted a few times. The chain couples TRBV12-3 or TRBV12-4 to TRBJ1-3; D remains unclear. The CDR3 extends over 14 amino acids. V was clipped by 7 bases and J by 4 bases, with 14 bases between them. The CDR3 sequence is CASNPGAEGNTIYF. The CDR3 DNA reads TGTGCCAGCAACCCCGGAGCCGAGGGAAACACCATATATTTT.

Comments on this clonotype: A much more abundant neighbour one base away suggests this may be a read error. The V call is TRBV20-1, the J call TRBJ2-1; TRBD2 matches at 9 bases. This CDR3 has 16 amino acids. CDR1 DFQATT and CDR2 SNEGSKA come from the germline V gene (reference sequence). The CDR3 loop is CCARGGAGGLYNEQFF. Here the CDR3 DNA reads TGCTGTGCTAGAGGCGGAGCGGGGGGACTGTACAATGAGCAGTTCTTC.

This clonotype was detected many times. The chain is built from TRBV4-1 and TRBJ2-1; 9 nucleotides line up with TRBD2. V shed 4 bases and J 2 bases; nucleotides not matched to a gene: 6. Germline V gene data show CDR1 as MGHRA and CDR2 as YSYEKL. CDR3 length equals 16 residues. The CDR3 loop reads CASSPRTSVTYNEQFF. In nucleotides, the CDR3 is TGCGCCAGCAGCCCCAGGACTAGCGTAACCTACAATGAGCAGTTCTTC.

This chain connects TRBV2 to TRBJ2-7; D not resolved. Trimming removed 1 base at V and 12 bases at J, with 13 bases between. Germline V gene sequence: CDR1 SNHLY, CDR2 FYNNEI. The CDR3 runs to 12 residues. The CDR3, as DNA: TGTGCCAGCAGTGAAGGTAGTATCCGGTTGTACGTC. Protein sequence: CASSEGSIRLYV.

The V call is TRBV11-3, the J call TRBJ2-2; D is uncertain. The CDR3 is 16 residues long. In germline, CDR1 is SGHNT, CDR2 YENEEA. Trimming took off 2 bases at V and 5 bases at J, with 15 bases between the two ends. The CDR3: CASSLIGAPHTGELFF. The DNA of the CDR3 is TGTGCCAGCAGCTTAATAGGAGCTCCTCATACCGGGGAGCTGTTTTTT.

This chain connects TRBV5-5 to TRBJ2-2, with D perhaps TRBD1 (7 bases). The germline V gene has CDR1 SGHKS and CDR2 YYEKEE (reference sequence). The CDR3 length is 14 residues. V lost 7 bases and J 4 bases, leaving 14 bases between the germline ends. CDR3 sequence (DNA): TGTGCCAGCGCGGGGACAGTCCCCACCGGGGAGCTGTTTTTT. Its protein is CASAGTVPTGELFF. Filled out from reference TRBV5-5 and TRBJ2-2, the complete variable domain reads DAGVTQSPTHLIKTRGQQVTLRCSPISGHKSVSWYQQVLGQGPQFIFQYYEKEERGRGNFPDRFSARQFPNYSSELNVNALLLGDSALYLCASAGTVPTGELFFGEGSRLTVL.

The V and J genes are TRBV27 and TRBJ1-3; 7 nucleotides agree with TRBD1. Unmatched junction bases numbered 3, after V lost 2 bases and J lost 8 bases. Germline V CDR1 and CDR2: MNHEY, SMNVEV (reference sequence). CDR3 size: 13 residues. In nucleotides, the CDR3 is TGTGCCAGCAGTTTAACAGGGGCTGACACCATATATTTT. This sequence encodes CASSLTGADTIYF.

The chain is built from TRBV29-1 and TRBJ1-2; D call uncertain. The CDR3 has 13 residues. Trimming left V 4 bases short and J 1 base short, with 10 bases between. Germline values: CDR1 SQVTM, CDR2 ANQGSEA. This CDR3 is CSVGGRLNYGYTF. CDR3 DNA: TGCAGCGTTGGTGGCAGGCTTAACTATGGCTACACCTTC.

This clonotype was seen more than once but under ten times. The CDR3 spells CSVGDSPYGYTF. In DNA, the CDR3 is TGCAGCGTAGGGGACAGTCCCTATGGCTACACCTTC. The chain recombines TRBV29-1 with TRBJ1-2; 7 positions agree with TRBD1. The CDR3 consists of 12 residues. The germline CDR1 and CDR2 sequences are SQVTM and ANQGSEA. Losses at the gene ends were 6 bases for V and 4 bases for J; bases not matched to a gene: 5.

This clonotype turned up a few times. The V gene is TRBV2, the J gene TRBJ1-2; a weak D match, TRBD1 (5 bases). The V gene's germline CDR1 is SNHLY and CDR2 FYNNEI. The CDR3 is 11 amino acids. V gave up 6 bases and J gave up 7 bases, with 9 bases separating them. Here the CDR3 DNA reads TGTGCCAGCAGCAGGGAGGGTGGCTACACCTTC. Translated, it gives CASSREGGYTF.

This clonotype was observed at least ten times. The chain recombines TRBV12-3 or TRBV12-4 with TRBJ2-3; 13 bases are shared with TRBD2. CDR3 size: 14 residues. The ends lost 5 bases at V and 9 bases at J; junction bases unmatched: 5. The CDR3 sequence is CASSPGTSGNTQYF. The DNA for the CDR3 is TGTGCCAGCAGTCCCGGGACTAGCGGGAACACGCAGTATTTT.

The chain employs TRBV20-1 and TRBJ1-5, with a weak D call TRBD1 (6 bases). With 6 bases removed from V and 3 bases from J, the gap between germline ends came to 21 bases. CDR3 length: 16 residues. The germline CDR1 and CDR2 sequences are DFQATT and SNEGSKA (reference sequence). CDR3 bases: TGCAGTGCCAGGGCCAGGGGCCGGAACTTCAATCAGCCCCAGCATTTT. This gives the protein CSARARGRNFNQPQHF.

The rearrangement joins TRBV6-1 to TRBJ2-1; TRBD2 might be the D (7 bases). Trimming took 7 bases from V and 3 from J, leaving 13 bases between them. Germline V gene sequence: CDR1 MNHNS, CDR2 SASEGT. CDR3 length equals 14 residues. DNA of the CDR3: TGTGCCAGCAAAGAGGGGGGGCTCTACAATGAGCAGTTCTTC. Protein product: CASKEGGLYNEQFF.

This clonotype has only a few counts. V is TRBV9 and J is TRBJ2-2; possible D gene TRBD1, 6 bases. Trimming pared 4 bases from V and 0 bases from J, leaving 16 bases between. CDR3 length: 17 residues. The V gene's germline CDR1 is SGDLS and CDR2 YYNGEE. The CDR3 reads CASSSRGQTANTGELFF. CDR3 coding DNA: TGTGCCAGCAGCTCACGTGGACAGACGGCGAACACCGGGGAGCTGTTTTTT.

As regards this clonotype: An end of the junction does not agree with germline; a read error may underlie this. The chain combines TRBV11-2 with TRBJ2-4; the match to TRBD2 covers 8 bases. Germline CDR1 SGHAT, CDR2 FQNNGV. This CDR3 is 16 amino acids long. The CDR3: CASSSTSGVAKNVQYF. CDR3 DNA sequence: TGTGCCAGCAGCTCCACTAGCGGAGTAGCCAAAAACGTTCAGTACTTC.

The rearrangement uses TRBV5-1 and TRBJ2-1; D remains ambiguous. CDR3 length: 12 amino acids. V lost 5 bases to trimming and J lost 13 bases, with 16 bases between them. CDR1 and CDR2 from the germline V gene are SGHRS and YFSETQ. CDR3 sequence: CASRASDPNQFF. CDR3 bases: TGCGCCAGCAGAGCCTCGGATCCTAACCAGTTCTTC.

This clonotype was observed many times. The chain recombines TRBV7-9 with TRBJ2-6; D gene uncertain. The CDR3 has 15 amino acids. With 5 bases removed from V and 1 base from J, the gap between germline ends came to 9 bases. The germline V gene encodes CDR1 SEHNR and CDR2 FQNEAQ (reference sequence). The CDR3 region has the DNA TGTGCCAGCAGCCCCCGCGGATCTGGGGCCAACGTCCTGACTTTC. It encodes CASSPRGSGANVLTF.

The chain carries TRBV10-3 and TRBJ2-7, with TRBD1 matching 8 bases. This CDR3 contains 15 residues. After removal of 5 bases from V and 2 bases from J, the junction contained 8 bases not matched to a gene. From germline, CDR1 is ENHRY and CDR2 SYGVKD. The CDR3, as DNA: TGTGCCATCAGTACCACCGGGACAGGAGCCTACGAGCAGTACTTC. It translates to CAISTTGTGAYEQYF.

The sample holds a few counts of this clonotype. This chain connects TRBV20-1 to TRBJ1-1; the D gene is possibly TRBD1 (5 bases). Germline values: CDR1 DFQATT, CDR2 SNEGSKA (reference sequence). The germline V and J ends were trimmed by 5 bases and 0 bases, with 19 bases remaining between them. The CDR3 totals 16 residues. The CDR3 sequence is CSASWPPGAMNTEAFF. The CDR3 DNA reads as TGCAGTGCTTCTTGGCCCCCCGGGGCCATGAACACTGAAGCTTTCTTT.

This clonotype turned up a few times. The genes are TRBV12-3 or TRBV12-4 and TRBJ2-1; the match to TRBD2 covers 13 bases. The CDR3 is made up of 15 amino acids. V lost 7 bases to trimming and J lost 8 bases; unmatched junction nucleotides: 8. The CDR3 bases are TGTGCCAGCAAACTGGGACTAGCGGGGCTCTATGAGCAGTTCTTC. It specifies CASKLGLAGLYEQFF.

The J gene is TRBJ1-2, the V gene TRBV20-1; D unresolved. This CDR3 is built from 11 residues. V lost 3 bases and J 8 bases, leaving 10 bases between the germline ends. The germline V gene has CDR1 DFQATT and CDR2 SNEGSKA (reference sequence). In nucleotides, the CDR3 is TGCAGTGCTAGGGGAGGGTTGGGCTACACCTTC. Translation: CSARGGLGYTF.